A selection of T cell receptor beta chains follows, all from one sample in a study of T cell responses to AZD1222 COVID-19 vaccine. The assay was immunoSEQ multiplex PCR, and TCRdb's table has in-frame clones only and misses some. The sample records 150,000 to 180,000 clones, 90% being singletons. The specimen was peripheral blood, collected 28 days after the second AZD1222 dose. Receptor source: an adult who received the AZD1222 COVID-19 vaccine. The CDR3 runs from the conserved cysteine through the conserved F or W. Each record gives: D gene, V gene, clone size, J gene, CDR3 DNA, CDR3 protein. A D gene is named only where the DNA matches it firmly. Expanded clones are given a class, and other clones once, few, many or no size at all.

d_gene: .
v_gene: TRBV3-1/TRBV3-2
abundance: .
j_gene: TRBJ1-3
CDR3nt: TGTGCCAGCAGCCAAGATTACGGGTACACCATATATTTT
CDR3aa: CASSQDYGYTIYF

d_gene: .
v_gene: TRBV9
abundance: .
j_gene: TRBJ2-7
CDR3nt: TGTGCCAGCAGCGTACAGGCGGGCCCCTACGAGCAGTACTTC
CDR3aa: CASSVQAGPYEQYF

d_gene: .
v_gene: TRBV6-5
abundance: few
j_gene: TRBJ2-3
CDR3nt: TGTGCCAGCAGAAGAGACCACACAGATACGCAGTATTTT
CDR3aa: CASRRDHTDTQYF

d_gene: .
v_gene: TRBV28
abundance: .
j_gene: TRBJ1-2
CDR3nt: TGTGCCAGCAGTCCTCCAGGGCACTATGGCTACACCTTC
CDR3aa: CASSPPGHYGYTF

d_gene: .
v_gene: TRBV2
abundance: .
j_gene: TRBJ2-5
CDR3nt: TGTGCCAGCAGTGAGGAGACCCAGTACTTC
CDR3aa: CASSEETQYF

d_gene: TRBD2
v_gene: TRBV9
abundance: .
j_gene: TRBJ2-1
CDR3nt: TGTGCCAGCAGCCAGACTAGCGGCCCTTACAATGAGCAGTTCTTC
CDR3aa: CASSQTSGPYNEQFF

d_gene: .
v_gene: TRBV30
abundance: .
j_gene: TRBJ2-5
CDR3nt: TGTGCCTGGAGTGACGACCAAGAGACCCAGTACTTC
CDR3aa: CAWSDDQETQYF

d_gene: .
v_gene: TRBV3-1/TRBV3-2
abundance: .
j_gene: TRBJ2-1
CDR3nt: TGTGCCAGCAGCCCCTCCGGGTCAGGGCTGTTCTTC
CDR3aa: CASSPSGSGLFF

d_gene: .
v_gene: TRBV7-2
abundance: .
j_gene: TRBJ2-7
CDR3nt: TGTGCCAGCAGCCGGATTGCGGCTGGCTACGAGCAGTACTTC
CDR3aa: CASSRIAAGYEQYF

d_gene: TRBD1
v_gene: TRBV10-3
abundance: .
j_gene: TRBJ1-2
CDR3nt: TGTGCCATCAGTGACATTGGGGCCCAGGGGGATGGCTACACCTTC
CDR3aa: CAISDIGAQGDGYTF